Included here is one TCR beta chain sequence, with context. Its antigen is undetermined. The data belong to a study of OX40 agonist ivuxolimab in advanced cancers. On the study more broadly: Patients enrolled in dose escalation were diagnosed with hepatocellular carcinoma, melanoma, renal cell or head and neck cancer. Males comprised 75% to 90% of the group, whose mean age was approximately 62 years (range roughly 20 to 85).

Study-wide findings and caveats: Clonal expansion was among the lowest in partial responders at 0.1-3.0 mg/kg, especially CD8+.

Clones were sequenced by immunoSEQ multiplex PCR, and TCRdb holds only the in-frame ones, with some missing. The sample contains some 54,000 clones, 77% of which appear only once. Germline loops: CDR1 KGHSH, CDR2 LQKENI. Trimming took 5 bases from V and 1 from J, leaving 11 bases between them. The CDR3 totals 14 residues. The receptor was derived from an adult with an advanced solid tumor such as melanoma, head and neck, liver or kidney cancer. The source was CD4+ or CD8+ T cells sorted from blood, collected in a trial of the OX40 agonist ivuxolimab. This sequence joins TRBV18 and TRBJ1-1; D is unresolved. In nucleotides, the CDR3 is TGTGCCAGCTCATCCCTATCGGAGAACACTGAAGCTTTCTTT. Translating it yields CASSSLSENTEAFF.